Presented here are 15 T cell receptor beta chains from one specimen sequenced in a study of blood T cell repertoires in COVID-19. Assay used: immunoSEQ multiplex PCR; TCRdb lists only in-frame clones, some missing. The data contain more than 15,000 clones, over 65% of them singletons. The sequenced material came from peripheral blood. These TCRs come from a man between 60 and 70 years old with active or convalescent COVID-19.

V is TRBV7-3 and J is TRBJ2-5; 10 bases are shared with TRBD2. This CDR3 has 15 amino acids. J lost 2 bases, V lost 5 bases, and 5 bases had no gene match. Germline CDR1 is SGHTA and CDR2 is FQGTGA. The CDR3 nucleotides read TGTGCCAGCAGCCGTACTAGCGGGGTTCAAGAGACCCAGTACTTC. This translates into CASSRTSGVQETQYF.

This clone was counted only a few times. The rearrangement uses TRBV7-8 and TRBJ1-6; TRBD1 agrees at 7 bases. The CDR3 runs 16 residues. V trimming: 3 bases; J trimming: 3 bases; junction bases outside the gene matches: 5. The germline V gene has CDR1 SGHVS and CDR2 FQNEAQ. The CDR3 bases are TGTGCCAGCAGCTTCCCAGACAGGGTCTATAATTCACCCCTCCACTTT. Translated: CASSFPDRVYNSPLHF.

V is TRBV21-1 and J is TRBJ1-4; the D call TRBD1 from the table was never checked on the DNA. TRBV21-1 is marked as a pseudogene. The CDR3 loop spans 14 amino acids. The CDR3 sequence: CASREGARREKLFF. The CDR3 coding sequence is TGTGCCAGCAGAGAAGGGGCGAGGAGAGAAAAACTGTTTTTT.

This clone appeared a single time. The rearrangement links TRBV5-6 to TRBJ2-6; D gene uncertain. Trimming left V 0 bases short and J 0 bases short, with 4 bases between. The CDR3 covers 15 residues. Germline assignment: CDR1 SGHDT and CDR2 YYEEEE. DNA of the CDR3: TGTGCCAGCAGCTTGGGGGCCTCTGGGGCCAACGTCCTGACTTTC. This gives the protein CASSLGASGANVLTF.

This clone was found a few times. The V and J genes are TRBV5-1 and TRBJ2-1, with 10 bases fitting TRBD1. Germline CDR1 is SGHRS and CDR2 is YFSETQ. The CDR3 loop spans 15 amino acids. V lost 0 bases to trimming and J lost 7 bases; unmatched junction nucleotides: 4. The CDR3 DNA sequence: TGCGCCAGCAGCTTGGAAGGGACAGGGGCAAATGAGCAGTTCTTC. Its protein is CASSLEGTGANEQFF.

The V call is TRBV5-1, the J call TRBJ2-1, with 10 bases matching TRBD2. The germline V gene encodes CDR1 SGHRS and CDR2 YFSETQ. The CDR3 is made up of 14 amino acids. V gave up 1 base and J gave up 8 bases; unmatched junction bases: 3. The CDR3 DNA reads TGCGCCAGCAGCTTGCCTACTAGCGGGGATGAGCAGTTCTTC. As protein: CASSLPTSGDEQFF.

By share, this clone ranks as medium-sized. The chain links TRBV28 to TRBJ1-2, with D hard to call. Germline V gene data show CDR1 as MDHEN and CDR2 as SYDVKM. The CDR3 extends over 15 amino acids. V lost 3 bases, J lost 3 bases, and 14 bases lay in between. The CDR3: CASSLRAVSYYGYTF. In DNA form, the CDR3 reads TGTGCCAGCAGTTTGCGGGCTGTTTCATACTATGGCTACACCTTC.

This clone has just a few counts. V is TRBV7-3 and J is TRBJ2-1, with 7 bases aligning to TRBD1. The V gene end was trimmed by 5 bases and the J gene end by 5 bases; junction bases not matched to a gene: 6. The germline gives CDR1 SGHTA, CDR2 FQGTGA. The CDR3 is 14 amino acids. The CDR3 DNA sequence: TGTGCCAGCAGCCCAACGACAGGGAACAATGAGCAGTTCTTC. Protein sequence: CASSPTTGNNEQFF.

The J gene is TRBJ2-1, the V gene TRBV5-4; a weak D match, TRBD2 (6 bases). The germline CDR1 and CDR2 sequences are SGHNT and YYREEE (reference sequence). V was trimmed by 6 bases and J by 6 bases, leaving 19 bases between them. The CDR3 has 15 residues. CDR3 amino acids: CASTTFMTSFNEQFF. For the CDR3, the DNA is TGTGCCAGCACTACGTTCATGACTAGTTTCAATGAGCAGTTCTTC.

The chain combines TRBV5-5 with TRBJ2-3, with 13 bases matching TRBD2. From germline, CDR1 is SGHKS and CDR2 YYEKEE (reference sequence). The CDR3 is 17 amino acids. The J segment lost 2 bases and the V segment lost 5 bases, leaving 8 bases of the junction unmatched. CDR3 amino acids: CASSPGLAGAVTDTQYF. DNA of the CDR3: TGTGCCAGCAGTCCCGGACTAGCGGGGGCCGTCACAGATACGCAGTATTTT.

The chain carries TRBV5-1 and TRBJ2-3; 7 bases line up with TRBD2. The J segment lost 6 bases and the V segment lost 4 bases, leaving 11 bases of the junction unmatched. The CDR3 is 15 residues long. Germline assignment: CDR1 SGHRS and CDR2 YFSETQ. CDR3 residues: CASSQDGGGGDTQYF. In DNA, the CDR3 is TGCGCCAGCAGCCAAGATGGCGGGGGAGGTGATACGCAGTATTTT.

The CDR3 spells CASRGGPANEKLFF. The DNA of the CDR3 is TGCGCCAGCCGCGGGGGGCCAGCTAATGAAAAACTGTTTTTT. V usage is TRBV5-1 and J usage is TRBJ1-4; tentatively, D is TRBD1 (6 bases). V was trimmed by 7 bases and J by 3 bases, leaving 13 bases between them. Germline V gene sequence: CDR1 SGHRS, CDR2 YFSETQ. The CDR3 totals 14 residues.

The chain employs TRBV5-8 and TRBJ1-5, with 7 bases fitting TRBD1. Trimming removed 4 bases from V and 7 bases from J; junction bases left unmatched: 11. There are 15 residues in the CDR3. Looked up from germline, CDR1 is SGHTS and CDR2 is YDEGEE. CDR3 nucleotides: TGTGCCAGCAGCCCGGGACAGATTGAGGGACAGCCCCAGCATTTT. Translation gives CASSPGQIEGQPQHF. The full variable domain, with the rest looked up from reference TRBV5-8 and TRBJ1-5, is EAGVTQSPTHLIKTRGQQATLRCSPISGHTSVYWYQQALGLGLQFLLWYDEGEERNRGNFPPRFSGRQFPNYSSELNVNALELEDSALYLCASSPGQIEGQPQHFGDGTRLSIL.

This chain joins TRBV6-2 or TRBV6-3 and TRBJ2-3; 8 bases are shared with TRBD1. Germline V lookup: CDR1 MNHEY, CDR2 SVGEGT. The CDR3 length is 16 residues. J lost 3 bases, V lost 4 bases, and 9 bases had no gene match. In nucleotides, the CDR3 is TGTGCCAGCAGTTTTTTAAGGACAGGGTGGACAGATACGCAGTATTTT. Protein sequence: CASSFLRTGWTDTQYF.

The rearrangement uses TRBV24-1 and TRBJ1-6; D remains unclear. The CDR3 runs 17 residues. The V end lost 4 bases, the J end lost 7 bases, and 19 bases lay between the germline ends. Germline V lookup: CDR1 KGHDR, CDR2 SFDVKD. CDR3 nucleotide sequence: TGTGCCACCAGTGACTCTGACCCCGGCGAGGGAAATTCACCCCTCCACTTT. Translating gives CATSDSDPGEGNSPLHF.